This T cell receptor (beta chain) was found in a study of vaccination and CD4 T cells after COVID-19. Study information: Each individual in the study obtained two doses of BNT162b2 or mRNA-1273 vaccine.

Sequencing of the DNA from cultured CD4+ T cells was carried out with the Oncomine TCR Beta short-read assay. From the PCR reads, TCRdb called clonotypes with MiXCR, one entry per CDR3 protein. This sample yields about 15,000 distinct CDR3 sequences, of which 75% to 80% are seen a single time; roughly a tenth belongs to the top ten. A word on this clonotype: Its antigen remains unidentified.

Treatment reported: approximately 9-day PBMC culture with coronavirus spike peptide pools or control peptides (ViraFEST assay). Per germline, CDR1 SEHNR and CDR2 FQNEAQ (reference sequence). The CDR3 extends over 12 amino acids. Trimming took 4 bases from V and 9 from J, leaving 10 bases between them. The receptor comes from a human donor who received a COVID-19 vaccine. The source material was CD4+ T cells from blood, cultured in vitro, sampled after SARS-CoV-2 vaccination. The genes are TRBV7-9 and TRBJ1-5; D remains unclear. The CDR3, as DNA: TGTGCCAGCAGCTACCTCGGAGGGCCCCAGCATTTT. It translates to CASSYLGGPQHF. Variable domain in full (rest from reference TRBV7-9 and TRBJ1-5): DTGVSQNPRHKITKRGQNVTFRCDPISEHNRLYWYRQTLGQGPEFLTYFQNEAQLEKSRLLSDRFSAERPKGSFSTLEIQRTEQGDSAMYLCASSYLGGPQHFGDGTRLSIL.